This is a list of T cell receptor beta chains from one sample in a study of persistence of HIV-infected CD4 T cells. The antigens these receptors bind are not known. Sequencing was performed with immunoSEQ multiplex PCR; in TCRdb, only in-frame clones are kept and a portion is missing. Of about 64,000 clones listed, 65% to 80% are singletons. The specimen was CD4+ T cells sorted from PBMCs after approximately 19-hour stimulation, collected from a patient who received antiretroviral therapy. The receptors were gathered from an adult man with HIV who was CMV-seropositive. Each CDR3 is given with its conserved first and last residue. The order of the fields is D gene, J gene, V gene, clone size, CDR3 DNA, CDR3 protein. D genes are given only for firm matches. Expanded clones get a size class; other rows say once, few or many, or leave the size out.

NA,TRBJ2-2,TRBV4-1,few,TGCGCCAGCAGCCAAAGGTGGGGGCCGGGCACCGGGGAGCTGTTTTTT,CASSQRWGPGTGELFF
TRBD1,TRBJ1-2,TRBV11-2,NA,TGTGCCAGCAGCTTAGAGCCGACAGGGGTGGGTGGCTACACCTTC,CASSLEPTGVGGYTF
TRBD2,TRBJ2-3,TRBV5-8,NA,TGTGCCAGCACCACTTGGGGGGGGGCAGATACGCAGTATTTT,CASTTWGGADTQYF
NA,TRBJ2-3,TRBV2,NA,TGTGCCAGCAGTGGAGAATCCGGGATCGCGCAGTATTTT,CASSGESGIAQYF
NA,TRBJ1-5,TRBV2,NA,TGTGCCAGCAGTGCCCCGGCCGTTACCTCGGCCCAGCATTTT,CASSAPAVTSAQHF
NA,TRBJ2-7,TRBV6-5,NA,TGTGCCAGCAGGGAGGGACTGCCCTCCTACGAGCAGTACTTC,CASREGLPSYEQYF
NA,TRBJ2-6,TRBV10-2,NA,TGCGCCAGCCTCCCCGGCGGGGCCAACGTCCTGACTTTC,CASLPGGANVLTF
NA,TRBJ1-1,TRBV27,NA,TGTGCCAGCAGTTTATATTACGAGGGGAACACTGAAGCTTTCTTT,CASSLYYEGNTEAFF
NA,TRBJ1-1,TRBV5-4,NA,TGTGCCAGCAGTCTCACAGGATTGAACACTGAAGCTTTCTTT,CASSLTGLNTEAFF
TRBD2,TRBJ2-1,TRBV7-3,few,TGTGCCAGCAGCGTGGGACTAGCGGGGGATGAGCAGTTCTTC,CASSVGLAGDEQFF
TRBD1,TRBJ1-1,TRBV10-3,NA,TGTGCCATCAGCCGGACAGGGAACACTGAAGCTTTCTTT,CAISRTGNTEAFF
NA,TRBJ1-3,TRBV4-1,few,TGCGCCAGCAGCCAAGATGACAGCTCTGGAAACACCATATATTTT,CASSQDDSSGNTIYF
TRBD1,TRBJ2-7,TRBV6-2/TRBV6-3,NA,TGTGCCAGCAGCCCCCGGGACAGCCTTTTCTCCTACGAGCAGTACTTC,CASSPRDSLFSYEQYF
NA,TRBJ2-7,TRBV21-1,NA,TGTGCCAGCAGCGAGGGACAGCCCTACGAGCAGTACTTC,CASSEGQPYEQYF
NA,TRBJ2-2,TRBV7-2,NA,TGTGCCAGCAGCTTAAGGGGTGAGGGCACCGGGGAGCTGTTTTTT,CASSLRGEGTGELFF
NA,TRBJ2-7,TRBV6-1,NA,TGTGCCAGCAGTGAATCCGGCCTTGGGCTAGGGGCCGCCTACGAGCAGTACTTC,CASSESGLGLGAAYEQYF
NA,TRBJ1-2,TRBV4-2,NA,TGTGCCAGCAGCCAAGATCAGACGGCTAACTATGGCTACACCTTC,CASSQDQTANYGYTF
TRBD1,TRBJ1-3,TRBV4-2,medium-sized,TGTGCCAGCAGCCAAGAAACAGGACAGGTCTCTGGAAACACCATATATTTT,CASSQETGQVSGNTIYF
NA,TRBJ1-2,TRBV19,NA,TGTGCCAGTAACACTCTAGGAGGCTACACCTTC,CASNTLGGYTF
NA,TRBJ1-1,TRBV7-8,NA,TGTGCCAGCAGCCCTCGGGACCAGAGGGCTTTCTTT,CASSPRDQRAFF
NA,TRBJ1-1,TRBV19,NA,TGTGCCAGCGACGATCACGGGCGGACTGAAGCTTTCTTT,CASDDHGRTEAFF
NA,TRBJ1-1,TRBV6-5,NA,TGTGCCAGCAGTTCGGGGGTATATACTGAAGCTTTCTTT,CASSSGVYTEAFF
NA,TRBJ2-7,TRBV9,NA,TGTGCCAGCAGTGGGGACCACAGCTCCTACGAGCAGTACTTC,CASSGDHSSYEQYF
NA,TRBJ1-6,TRBV27,NA,TGTGCCAGCAGGGGGCAGAATTCACCCCTCCACTTT,CASRGQNSPLHF
NA,TRBJ1-6,TRBV6-1,NA,TGTGCCAGCAGTGAGGTTGGGACGGGTAATTCACCCCTCCACTTT,CASSEVGTGNSPLHF
NA,TRBJ2-2,TRBV2,NA,TGTGCCAGCAGCTTCTCCCCAGGCAACACCGGGGAGCTGTTTTTT,CASSFSPGNTGELFF
NA,TRBJ2-7,TRBV18,NA,TGTGCCAGCTCACCACCGCTCAGGGTTCTCGAGCAGTACTTC,CASSPPLRVLEQYF
TRBD2,TRBJ2-3,TRBV24-1,NA,TGTGCCACCAGCCCCCCTAGCGGGGGGATGGATACGCAGTATTTT,CATSPPSGGMDTQYF
NA,TRBJ1-5,TRBV24-1,NA,TGTGCCACCAGTGATTCGGGAGTAACTAGCAATCAGCCCCAGCATTTT,CATSDSGVTSNQPQHF
TRBD1,TRBJ1-1,TRBV2,NA,TGTGCCAGCCTCCGGGACAGGGACACTGAAGCTTTCTTT,CASLRDRDTEAFF
NA,TRBJ2-3,TRBV18,NA,TGTGCCAGCTCTCCTAGGACCTCAGATACGCAGTATTTT,CASSPRTSDTQYF
NA,TRBJ1-4,TRBV19,NA,TGTGCCAGTAGGCGGGGTAATGAAAAACTGTTTTTT,CASRRGNEKLFF
NA,TRBJ1-1,TRBV6-5,NA,TGTGCCAGCAGTCCCAGGGAAGCTGAAGCTTTCTTT,CASSPREAEAFF
NA,TRBJ1-1,TRBV4-1,NA,TGCGCCAGCAGCCAAGATTTGGGCCGGAGGAACACTGAAGCTTTCTTT,CASSQDLGRRNTEAFF
NA,TRBJ1-4,TRBV19,NA,TGTGCCACCCTTGGAGGGGGACTGCGAGAAAAACTGTTTTTT,CATLGGGLREKLFF
NA,TRBJ1-1,TRBV18,NA,TGTGCCAGCTCACCGGAACGGAACACTGAAGCTTTCTTT,CASSPERNTEAFF
TRBD1,TRBJ1-2,TRBV28,few,TGTGCCAGCAGCTTCCCCCCGGGGGCAGGGGGTCTCTTTGGCTACACCTTC,CASSFPPGAGGLFGYTF
TRBD1,TRBJ1-4,TRBV2,NA,TGTGCCAGCAGTGCCGAACAGGGGCGGAATGAAAAACTGTTTTTT,CASSAEQGRNEKLFF